One sample yielded the 19 T cell receptor beta chains listed below, sequenced in a study of blood T cell repertoires in COVID-19. The protocol was immunoSEQ multiplex PCR, while the TCRdb copy is restricted to in-frame clones and leaves out a portion. This repertoire shows about 90,000 clones, over 75% found once; its top ten account for 20% to 30%. Sequenced: peripheral blood. These TCRs come from a man of 80 years or more with active or convalescent COVID-19.

The chain employs TRBV7-8 and TRBJ2-7, with 8 bases aligning to TRBD2. V was pared by 5 bases and J by 7 bases, with 13 bases of the junction left unmatched. Germline V CDR1 and CDR2: SGHVS, FQNEAQ. The CDR3 loop spans 15 amino acids. Here the CDR3 DNA reads TGTGCCAGCAGCCCGCGGGGGTCTCGCGGGGGGGAGCAGTACTTC. Residues: CASSPRGSRGGEQYF.

The count of this clone is one. The genes are TRBV6-1 and TRBJ2-5; no reliable D call. Germline V gene sequence: CDR1 MNHNS, CDR2 SASEGT. V lost 0 bases, J lost 5 bases, and 7 bases lay in between. CDR3 size: 13 residues. CDR3 nucleotides: TGTGCCAGCAGTGAAGCGCTGAGGGAGACCCAGTACTTC. Translating it yields CASSEALRETQYF.

The chain couples TRBV6-6 to TRBJ1-3, with D possibly matching TRBD1 (6 bases). The V gene lost 8 bases and the J gene lost 6 bases, with 14 bases spanning the gap. This CDR3 has 13 residues. Germline assignment: CDR1 MNHNY and CDR2 SVGAGI (reference sequence). For the CDR3, the DNA is TGTGCCAGCGAAGGGGGGGGCGTAAACACCATATATTTT. The encoded protein is CASEGGGVNTIYF.

In its sample, this clone was seen a few times. The genes are TRBV5-1 and TRBJ2-3; 8 bases fit TRBD1. Germline V gene sequence: CDR1 SGHRS, CDR2 YFSETQ. This CDR3 is 16 amino acids long. V lost 7 bases, J lost 1 base, and 11 bases stayed unmatched. The CDR3 loop is CASYQTTGGGTDTQYF. CDR3 in DNA: TGCGCCAGCTACCAAACCACAGGGGGAGGCACAGATACGCAGTATTTT.

The sample holds a few counts of this clone. This chain connects TRBV7-2 to TRBJ1-5; weak D call: TRBD1 (6 bases). Deletions cut 3 bases from V and 4 bases from J, with 16 bases between. Germline CDR1 and CDR2: SGHTA and FQGNSA. The CDR3 sequence is 16 residues long. CDR3 in DNA: TGTGCCAGCAGCTTTGGAGTCAACAGGGTGAATCAGCCCCAGCATTTT. Its translation: CASSFGVNRVNQPQHF.

This chain connects TRBV18 to TRBJ1-1, with D possibly being TRBD1 (6 bases). Per the germline V gene, CDR1 is KGHSH and CDR2 is LQKENI. CDR3 length: 16 residues. Trimming left V 3 bases short and J 0 bases short, with 14 bases between. The CDR3 coding sequence is TGTGCCAGCTCACCTACAACTGACAGGTTGAACACTGAAGCTTTCTTT. It is translated as CASSPTTDRLNTEAFF.

This chain joins TRBV2 and TRBJ1-1; D remains unclear. There are 13 residues in the CDR3. Trimming took off 8 bases at V and 4 bases at J, with 14 bases between the two ends. Germline V gene lookup returns CDR1 SNHLY and CDR2 FYNNEI. The chain's CDR3 is CASSSRGSTEAFF. The CDR3, as DNA: TGTGCCAGCTCTTCACGAGGGAGCACTGAAGCTTTCTTT.

The V and J genes are TRBV4-3 and TRBJ1-2; TRBD1 might be the D (5 bases). The V and J ends lost 6 bases and 8 bases respectively, with 22 bases between them. The germline CDR1 and CDR2 sequences are LGHNA and YSLEER. The CDR3 runs to 15 residues. The CDR3: CASRPGGPILQGYTF. The CDR3 bases are TGCGCCAGCAGACCCGGGGGACCAATATTACAGGGCTACACCTTC.

The chain links TRBV2 to TRBJ2-5; 11 bases fit TRBD1. CDR1 and CDR2 from the germline V gene are SNHLY and FYNNEI. This CDR3 has 14 residues. J gave up 3 bases and V 5 bases, and 2 bases lay outside the gene matches. The CDR3 DNA is TGTGCCAGCAGTCGGGACAGGGGGGAAGAGACCCAGTACTTC. Protein: CASSRDRGEETQYF.

The chain employs TRBV6-5 and TRBJ2-1, with D tentatively TRBD1 (5 bases). The V end was cut by 7 bases, the J end by 6 bases, with 13 bases between. The CDR3 totals 13 residues. In germline, CDR1 is MNHEY, CDR2 SVGAGI. CDR3 sequence reads: CASIGANGNEQFF. The CDR3 DNA follows: TGTGCCAGCATTGGGGCCAACGGCAATGAGCAGTTCTTC.

The chain joins TRBV19 to TRBJ2-3; 9 nucleotides agree with TRBD2. CDR3 size: 16 residues. The germline CDR1 and CDR2 sequences are LNHDA and SQIVND (reference sequence). Unmatched junction bases numbered 10, after V lost 6 bases and J lost 3 bases. The CDR3, as DNA: TGTGCCAGTAGCCGAATAGCGGGGGTTGATACAGATACGCAGTATTTT. Amino acid sequence: CASSRIAGVDTDTQYF.

This chain uses TRBV6-5 with TRBJ1-1, with D unclear. Trimming removed 5 bases at V and 4 bases at J, with 11 bases between. The CDR3 runs 13 residues. Germline V gene lookup returns CDR1 MNHEY and CDR2 SVGAGI. The CDR3 spells CASSPAGGTEAFF. The CDR3, as DNA: TGTGCCAGCAGTCCAGCGGGTGGCACTGAAGCTTTCTTT.

The rearrangement joins TRBV6-5 to TRBJ1-1; D call uncertain. Germline V CDR1 and CDR2: MNHEY, SVGAGI. There are 14 residues in the CDR3. The V and J ends lost 2 bases and 0 bases respectively, with 7 bases between them. The chain's CDR3 is CASSYDSLNTEAFF. The DNA of the CDR3 is TGTGCCAGCAGTTACGATAGCCTGAACACTGAAGCTTTCTTT.

This chain joins TRBV5-8 and TRBJ1-2; 7 nucleotides match TRBD1. Losses at the gene ends were 4 bases for V and 2 bases for J; bases not matched to a gene: 5. In germline, CDR1 is SGHTS, CDR2 YDEGEE. The CDR3 has 14 amino acids. CDR3 nucleotide sequence: TGTGCCAGCAGCAAGGACAGGAGCAACTATGGCTACACCTTC. This translates into CASSKDRSNYGYTF.

The chain couples TRBV7-3 to TRBJ2-3, with D perhaps TRBD2 (5 bases). CDR3 length equals 16 residues. Germline V gene sequence: CDR1 SGHTA, CDR2 FQGTGA. Trimming pared 5 bases from V and 6 bases from J, leaving 21 bases between. For the CDR3, the DNA is TGTGCCAGCAGCCCCATTCCGACTATGATGGGGGATACGCAGTATTTT. Protein: CASSPIPTMMGDTQYF.

V usage is TRBV28 and J usage is TRBJ1-2; maybe TRBD1 (6 bases). The CDR3 has 15 residues. Germline V gene lookup returns CDR1 MDHEN and CDR2 SYDVKM. Trimming left V 2 bases short and J 4 bases short, with 14 bases between. The CDR3 is CASSLPRGSGYGYTF. The CDR3 nucleotides read TGTGCCAGCAGTTTACCCAGGGGAAGTGGCTATGGCTACACCTTC.

The rearrangement links TRBV19 to TRBJ1-2; possible D gene TRBD1, 5 bases. Trimming pared 4 bases from V and 2 bases from J, leaving 8 bases between. The CDR3 is 13 amino acids. CDR1 is LNHDA, CDR2 SQIVND, per germline (reference sequence). For the CDR3, the DNA is TGTGCCAGTAGTAGGGGCAGGAACTATGGCTACACCTTC. Its translation: CASSRGRNYGYTF.

The chain joins TRBV30 to TRBJ1-2; no definite D call. CDR1 GTSNPN and CDR2 SVGIG come from the germline V gene (reference sequence). This CDR3 comprises 13 residues. V shed 0 bases and J shed 4 bases, with 9 bases lying between them. CDR3 protein: CAWSVAGSYGYTF. In nucleotides, the CDR3 is TGTGCCTGGAGTGTGGCAGGAAGCTATGGCTACACCTTC.

The CDR3 loop is CASSEALRQGDQPQHF. CDR3 DNA: TGTGCCAGCAGTGAAGCGCTTCGTCAGGGCGATCAGCCCCAGCATTTT. This chain joins TRBV2 and TRBJ1-5; a possible D gene is TRBD1 (5 bases). Germline V gene lookup returns CDR1 SNHLY and CDR2 FYNNEI. This CDR3 spans 16 amino acids. Trimming took 0 bases from V and 5 from J, leaving 14 bases between them.